This T cell receptor beta chain emerged from a study of blood T cell repertoires in COVID-19. As for the study in general: Whether acute or convalescent, the COVID-19 samples came from the United States, Italy and Spain.

V lost 5 bases, J lost 4 bases, and 8 bases lay in between. Per the germline V gene, CDR1 is SGHAT and CDR2 is FQNNGV. The CDR3 contains 12 residues. Method: immunoSEQ multiplex PCR; TCRdb's copy keeps in-frame clones and lacks some. The sample records about 220,000 clones, roughly four fifths being singletons. Individuals in the exposed group had encountered a COVID-19 case within 2 weeks preceding study entry. The TCR sequence derives from a woman aged 45-65 years who had been exposed to COVID-19. Sequencing was done on a sample of PBMCs or T cells enriched from blood (not recorded which). The chain recombines TRBV11-2 with TRBJ1-1; D gene ambiguous. Written as DNA, the CDR3 is TGTGCCAGCAGCCCCGATAGCACTGAAGCTTTCTTT. It translates to CASSPDSTEAFF.